This T cell receptor beta chain was observed in a study of CD8 T cells in ankylosing spondylitis. Trimming pared 5 bases from V and 4 bases from J, leaving 9 bases between. This CDR3 is built from 13 residues. The germline V gene encodes CDR1 SEHNR and CDR2 FQNEAQ (reference sequence). For this clonotype: The antigen remains unidentified.

Study-wide findings and caveats: Disease-linked clones were CD8+ and relatively rare in peripheral blood. Reports say disease-linked clones showed up significantly more in matched ankylosing spondylitis synovial fluid.

Construction of TCR beta libraries was performed using quantitative 5'-RACE with molecular barcodes. TCRdb independently ran MiXCR on the 5' RACE reads; one entry per CDR3 protein. The sample carries about 240,000 distinct CDR3 sequences, roughly a tenth recorded once. The rearrangement links TRBV7-9 to TRBJ1-5; the D is unclear. The source is a male donor with ankylosing spondylitis or in good health (not recorded which). The sample was blood, either unsorted or a sorted T cell fraction (not recorded which). CDR3 bases: TGTGCCAGCAGCGCTCCCGGAAATCAGCCCCAGCATTTT. Its translation is CASSAPGNQPQHF.